The subject of this entry is one TCR beta chain. What this receptor recognizes is not known. Per-nucleotide qualities are absent, and no much larger clonotype sits a single base away. After removal of 4 bases from V and 9 bases from J, the junction retains 9 bases not matched to a gene. CDR1 SQVTM and CDR2 ANQGSEA were looked up in the germline V gene. There are 14 amino acids in the CDR3, from cysteine to phenylalanine inclusive. The kept DNA is CDR3 alone, 42 bases in frame from the first base. The donors were healthy, HIV-negative adults who had no recently reported acute infections or vaccinations. All donors were Caucasian adults living in Nashville, Tennessee, USA. For unsorted samples, around 90 million PBMCs were counted, and genomic DNA was extracted using the QIAamp DNA Blood Mini kit. Blood was collected by leukapheresis, and PBMCs were isolated by Ficoll-Histopaque density gradient centrifugation and then cryopreserved in liquid nitrogen vapor phase.

TCR CDR3 regions were amplified from genomic DNA by multiplex PCR using the deep immunoSEQ assay. Genomic DNA extracted from each cell subset was distributed evenly over all wells of several immunoSEQ 96-well plates, and each plate served as one replicate. Each replicate PCR for unsorted PBMC received about 310 ng genomic DNA, equal to tens of thousands of T cell genomes. Unsorted PBMC genomic DNA was sequenced across ten immunoSEQ deep assay plates. Purified libraries were measured with a Qubit 3.0 fluorometer, size-checked on a Bioanalyzer 2100, and measured again with the KAPA Library Quantification kit. A separate single-read 150-cycle Illumina NextSeq 550 flow cell was used to sequence each immunoSEQ 96-well plate. The paper's processing steps were these. Because the immunoSEQ output held only junctional sequences and lacked quality scores, the filtering could not match the filtering applied to full-length reads. To assign V/J genes and CDR3, sequences were annotated using PyIR, a Python wrapper for IgBLAST v1.9, with IMGT germline references. Reads were removed for weak V/J assignments (E-value above 1e-6), missing CDR3, stop codons, out-of-frame junctions, or ambiguous translated residues. V3J clonotypes were defined as sequences sharing an identical inferred V gene, J gene, and CDR3 amino acid sequence. To compute the percentage overlap between repertoires, the number of shared unique clonotypes was divided by the size of the smaller repertoire. Richness of each repertoire was evaluated using RTK rarefaction, the Chao1 estimator, and Recon v2.1 estimates of unobserved clonotypes. TCRdb holds this immuneACCESS table with in-frame rearrangements only. Some clones are missing; in checked studies, unresolved V genes explain under half, and the rest has no known cause. V, J and clone size were drawn from that table, and D and trimming were deduced from the DNA. In this sample the table shows 470,000 or so clones, 60% to 80% of which occur a single time. The leading ten clones occupy 9.5% to 15% of the sample.

The data belong to a study of shared clonotypes between healthy human individuals (dated by TCRdb to 2020 to 2022). At the level of the whole study: The cohort included three men and two women between 18 and 49 years of age. The study deeply sequenced blood TCR repertoires of about five healthy adults to estimate repertoire size and the extent of clonotype sharing between individuals. To increase sequencing depth and limit assay-specific biases, TCR repertoire library preparation and sequencing were carried out by different laboratories using diverse techniques. Between about 0.85 and 8.9 billion PBMCs per donor were obtained by leukapheresis.

The research as a whole found: Based on pairwise subsampling, the degree of clonotype sharing among donors was expected to be affected by sequencing depth. Only blood was sampled, and tissue TCR repertoires likely differ from those in blood. The genetic and exposure-history diversity represented was limited by the small number of donors.

The V and J segments used are TRBV29-1 and TRBJ2-2, and 9 junctional nucleotides match TRBD2. The sequence derives from a woman between 35 and 50 years old in good health. Some clones in this sample may be carry-over from other donors' samples. The sequencing input was PBMCs. The CDR3 here reads CSVGGGRGVRELFF. Here is the DNA: TGCAGCGTTGGGGGCGGGAGGGGTGTGAGGGAGCTGTTTTTT.